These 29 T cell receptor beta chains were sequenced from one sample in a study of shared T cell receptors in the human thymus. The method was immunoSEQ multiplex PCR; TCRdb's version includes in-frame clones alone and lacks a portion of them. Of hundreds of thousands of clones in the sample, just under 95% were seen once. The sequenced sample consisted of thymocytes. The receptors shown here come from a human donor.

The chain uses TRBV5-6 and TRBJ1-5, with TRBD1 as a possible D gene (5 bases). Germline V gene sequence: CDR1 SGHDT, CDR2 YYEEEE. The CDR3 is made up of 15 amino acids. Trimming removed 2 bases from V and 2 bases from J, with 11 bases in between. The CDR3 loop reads CASSLRGVGNQPQHF. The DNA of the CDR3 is TGTGCCAGCAGCTTACGGGGGGTGGGCAATCAGCCCCAGCATTTT.

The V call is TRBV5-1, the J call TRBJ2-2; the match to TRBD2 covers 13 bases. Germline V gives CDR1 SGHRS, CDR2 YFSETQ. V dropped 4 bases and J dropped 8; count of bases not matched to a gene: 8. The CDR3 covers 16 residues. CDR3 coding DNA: TGCGCCAGCAGCGGAACTAGCGGGAGGGCCCGGGGGGAGCTGTTTTTT. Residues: CASSGTSGRARGELFF.

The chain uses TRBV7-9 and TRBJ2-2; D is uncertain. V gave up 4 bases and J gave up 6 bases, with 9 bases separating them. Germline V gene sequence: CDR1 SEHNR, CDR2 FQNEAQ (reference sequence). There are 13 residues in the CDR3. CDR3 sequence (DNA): TGTGCCAGCAGCTACGCGTTGGCCGGGGAGCTGTTTTTT. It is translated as CASSYALAGELFF.

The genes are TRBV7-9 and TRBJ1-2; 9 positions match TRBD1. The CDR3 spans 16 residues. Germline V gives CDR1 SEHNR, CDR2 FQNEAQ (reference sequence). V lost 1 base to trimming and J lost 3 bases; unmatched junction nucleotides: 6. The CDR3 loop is CASSLVVTGGHYGYTF. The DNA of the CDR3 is TGTGCCAGCAGCTTAGTTGTTACAGGGGGCCACTATGGCTACACCTTC.

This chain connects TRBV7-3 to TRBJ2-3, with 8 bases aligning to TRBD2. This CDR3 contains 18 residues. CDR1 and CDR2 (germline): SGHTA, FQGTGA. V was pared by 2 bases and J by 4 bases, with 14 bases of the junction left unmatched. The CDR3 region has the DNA TGTGCCAGCAGCTTATACTTTAGGATGGGACTAGAGTCAGATACGCAGTATTTT. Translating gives CASSLYFRMGLESDTQYF. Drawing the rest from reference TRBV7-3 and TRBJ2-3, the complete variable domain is GAGVSQTPSNKVTEKGKYVELRCDPISGHTALYWYRQSLGQGPEFLIYFQGTGAADDSGLPNDRFFAVRPEGSVSTLKIQRTERGDSAVYLCASSLYFRMGLESDTQYFGPGTRLTVL.

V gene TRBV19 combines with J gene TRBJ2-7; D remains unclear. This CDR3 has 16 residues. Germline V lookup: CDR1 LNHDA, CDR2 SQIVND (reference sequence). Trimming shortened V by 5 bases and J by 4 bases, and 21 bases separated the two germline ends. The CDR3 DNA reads TGTGCCAGTAGTGAACTCAACTTAATGGGGATATACGAGCAGTACTTC. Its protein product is CASSELNLMGIYEQYF.

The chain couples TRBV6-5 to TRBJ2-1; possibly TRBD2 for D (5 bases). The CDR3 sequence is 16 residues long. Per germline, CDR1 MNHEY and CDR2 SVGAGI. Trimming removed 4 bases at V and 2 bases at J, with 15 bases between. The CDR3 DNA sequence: TGTGCCAGCAGTTTCCGGGGTGGCTGCACCTACAATGAGCAGTTCTTC. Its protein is CASSFRGGCTYNEQFF.

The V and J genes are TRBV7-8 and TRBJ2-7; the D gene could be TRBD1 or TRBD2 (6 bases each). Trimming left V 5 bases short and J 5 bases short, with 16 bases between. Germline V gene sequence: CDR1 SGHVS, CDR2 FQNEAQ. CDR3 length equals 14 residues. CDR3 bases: TGTGCCAGCAGCCTTCTCCGGGGGCGAGACGAGCAGTACTTC. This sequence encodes CASSLLRGRDEQYF.

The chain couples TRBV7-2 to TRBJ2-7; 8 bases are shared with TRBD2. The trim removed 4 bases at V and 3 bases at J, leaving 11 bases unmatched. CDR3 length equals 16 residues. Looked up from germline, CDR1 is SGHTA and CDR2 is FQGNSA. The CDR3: CASSSSPTSGYYEQYF. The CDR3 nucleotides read TGTGCCAGCAGCTCCAGCCCTACTAGCGGATACTACGAGCAGTACTTC.

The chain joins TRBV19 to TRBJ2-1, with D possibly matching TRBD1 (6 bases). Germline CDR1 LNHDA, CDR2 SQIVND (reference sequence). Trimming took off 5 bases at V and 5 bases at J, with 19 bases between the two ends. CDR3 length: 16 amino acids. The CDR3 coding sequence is TGTGCCAGTAGTGTATACAGGGACGATGCCCACAATGAGCAGTTCTTC. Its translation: CASSVYRDDAHNEQFF.

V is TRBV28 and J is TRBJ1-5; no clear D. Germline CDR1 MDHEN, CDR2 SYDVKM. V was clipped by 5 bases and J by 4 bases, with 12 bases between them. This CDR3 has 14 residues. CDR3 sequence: CASSPRRLNQPQHF. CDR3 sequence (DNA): TGTGCCAGCAGTCCACGGAGACTTAATCAGCCCCAGCATTTT. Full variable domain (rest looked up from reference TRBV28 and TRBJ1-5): DVKVTQSSRYLVKRTGEKVFLECVQDMDHENMFWYRQDPGLGLRLIYFSYDVKMKEKGDIPEGYSVSREKKERFSLILESASTNQTSMYLCASSPRRLNQPQHFGDGTRLSIL.

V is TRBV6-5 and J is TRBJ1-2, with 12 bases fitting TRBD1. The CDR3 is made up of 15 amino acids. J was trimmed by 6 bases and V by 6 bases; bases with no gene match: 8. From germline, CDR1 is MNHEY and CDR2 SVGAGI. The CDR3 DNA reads TGTGCCAGCAGCCGTCCGGGACAGGGGGCCGATGGCTACACCTTC. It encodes CASSRPGQGADGYTF.

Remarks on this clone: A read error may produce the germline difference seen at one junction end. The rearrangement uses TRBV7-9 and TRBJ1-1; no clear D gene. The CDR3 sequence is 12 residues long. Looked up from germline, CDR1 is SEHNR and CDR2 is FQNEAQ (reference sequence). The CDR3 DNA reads TGTGCCAGCAGCCGCGAAAACACTGAAGCTCTCTTT. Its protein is CASSRENTEALF. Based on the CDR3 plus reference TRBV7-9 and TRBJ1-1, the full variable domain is DTGVSQNPRHKITKRGQNVTFRCDPISEHNRLYWYRQTLGQGPEFLTYFQNEAQLEKSRLLSDRFSAERPKGSFSTLEIQRTEQGDSAMYLCASSRENTEALFGQGTRLTVV.

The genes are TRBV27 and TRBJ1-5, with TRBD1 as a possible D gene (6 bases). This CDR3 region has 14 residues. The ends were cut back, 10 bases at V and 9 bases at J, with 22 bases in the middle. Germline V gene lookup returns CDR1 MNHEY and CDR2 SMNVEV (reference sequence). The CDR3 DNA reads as TGTGCCACCGTCGAGGGGGGGACTATCAGGCCCCAGCATTTT. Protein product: CATVEGGTIRPQHF.

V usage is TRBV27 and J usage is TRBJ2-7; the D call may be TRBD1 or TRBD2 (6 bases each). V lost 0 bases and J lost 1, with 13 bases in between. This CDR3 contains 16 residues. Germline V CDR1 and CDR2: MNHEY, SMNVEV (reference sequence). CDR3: CASSLSGGLLSYEQYF. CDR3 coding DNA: TGTGCCAGCAGTTTATCTGGGGGGCTGTTATCCTACGAGCAGTACTTC.

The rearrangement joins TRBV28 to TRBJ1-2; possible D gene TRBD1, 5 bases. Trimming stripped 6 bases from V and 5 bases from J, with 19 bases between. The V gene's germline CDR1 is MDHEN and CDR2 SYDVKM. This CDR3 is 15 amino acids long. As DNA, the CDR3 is TGTGCCAGCAGCCGACCGGGCCCAGGGAATTATGGCTACACCTTC. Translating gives CASSRPGPGNYGYTF.

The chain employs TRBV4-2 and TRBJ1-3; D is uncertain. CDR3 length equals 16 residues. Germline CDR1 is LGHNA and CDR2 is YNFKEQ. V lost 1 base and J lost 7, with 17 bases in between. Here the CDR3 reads CASSQGGKGIGNTIYF. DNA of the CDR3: TGTGCCAGCAGCCAAGGAGGGAAGGGAATTGGTAACACCATATATTTT.

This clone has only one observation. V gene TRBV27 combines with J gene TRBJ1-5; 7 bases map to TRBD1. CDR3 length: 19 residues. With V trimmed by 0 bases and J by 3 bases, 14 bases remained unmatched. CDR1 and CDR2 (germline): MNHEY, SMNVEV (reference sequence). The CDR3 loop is CASSLSPATGTDFNQPQHF. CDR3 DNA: TGTGCCAGCAGTTTATCCCCCGCCACCGGGACAGACTTCAATCAGCCCCAGCATTTT.

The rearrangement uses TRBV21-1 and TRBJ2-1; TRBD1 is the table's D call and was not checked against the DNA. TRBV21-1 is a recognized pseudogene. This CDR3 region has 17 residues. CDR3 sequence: CASSKAGGQRVYNEQFF. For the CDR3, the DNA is TGTGCCAGCAGCAAGGCAGGTGGACAGCGAGTTTACAATGAGCAGTTCTTC.

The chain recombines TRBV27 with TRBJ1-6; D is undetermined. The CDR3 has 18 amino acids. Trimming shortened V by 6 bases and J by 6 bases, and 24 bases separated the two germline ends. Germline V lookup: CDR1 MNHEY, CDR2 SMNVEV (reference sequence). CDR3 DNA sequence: TGTGCCAGCAGCGCCTGGGGAGGCCACAAAACATTTAATTCACCCCTCCACTTT. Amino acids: CASSAWGGHKTFNSPLHF.

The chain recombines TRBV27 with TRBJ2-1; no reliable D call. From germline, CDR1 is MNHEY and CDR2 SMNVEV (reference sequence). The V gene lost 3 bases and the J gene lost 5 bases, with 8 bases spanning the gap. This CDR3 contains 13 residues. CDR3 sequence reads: CASSFDVHNEQFF. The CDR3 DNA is TGTGCCAGCAGTTTTGACGTGCACAATGAGCAGTTCTTC.

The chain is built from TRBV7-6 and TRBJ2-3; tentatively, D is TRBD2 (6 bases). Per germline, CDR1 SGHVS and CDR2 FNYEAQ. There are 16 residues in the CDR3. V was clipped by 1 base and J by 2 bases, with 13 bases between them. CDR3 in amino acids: CASSLGGVLTTDTQYF. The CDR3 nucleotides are TGTGCCAGCAGCTTAGGGGGGGTGTTGACCACAGATACGCAGTATTTT.

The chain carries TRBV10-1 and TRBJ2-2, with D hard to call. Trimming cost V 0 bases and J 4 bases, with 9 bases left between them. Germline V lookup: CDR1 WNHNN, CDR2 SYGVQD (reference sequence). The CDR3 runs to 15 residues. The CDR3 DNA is TGCGCCAGCAGTGAGTCAAGAGACGGCACCGGGGAGCTGTTTTTT. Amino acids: CASSESRDGTGELFF.

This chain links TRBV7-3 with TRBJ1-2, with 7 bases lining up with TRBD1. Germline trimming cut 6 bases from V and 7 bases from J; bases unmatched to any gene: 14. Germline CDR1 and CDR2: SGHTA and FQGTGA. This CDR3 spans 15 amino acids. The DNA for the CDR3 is TGTGCCAGCAGTTTAGGGGGCAGGGAGGGTTGTGGCTACACCTTC. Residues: CASSLGGREGCGYTF.

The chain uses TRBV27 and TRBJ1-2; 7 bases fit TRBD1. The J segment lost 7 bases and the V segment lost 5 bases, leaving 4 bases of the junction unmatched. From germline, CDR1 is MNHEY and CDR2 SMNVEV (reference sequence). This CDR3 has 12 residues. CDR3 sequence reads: CASSPQGLGYTF. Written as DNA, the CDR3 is TGTGCCAGCAGTCCACAGGGGCTTGGCTACACCTTC.

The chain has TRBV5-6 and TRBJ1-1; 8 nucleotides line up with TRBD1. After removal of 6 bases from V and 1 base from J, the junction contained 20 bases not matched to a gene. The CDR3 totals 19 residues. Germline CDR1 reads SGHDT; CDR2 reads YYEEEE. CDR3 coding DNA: TGTGCCAGCATCCCGGGACAGGAAGATACATCCTTTACGAACACTGAAGCTTTCTTT. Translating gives CASIPGQEDTSFTNTEAFF.

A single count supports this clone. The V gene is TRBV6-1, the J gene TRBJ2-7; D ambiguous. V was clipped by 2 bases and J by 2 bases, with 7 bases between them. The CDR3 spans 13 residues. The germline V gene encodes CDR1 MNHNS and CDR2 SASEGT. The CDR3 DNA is TGTGCCAGCAGTGAAACGTTCCCCTACGAGCAGTACTTC. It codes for CASSETFPYEQYF.

The CDR3 protein is CASSQDFPDPGLAGREQFF. The CDR3 coding sequence is TGCGCCAGCAGCCAAGATTTTCCCGACCCGGGACTAGCGGGTCGAGAGCAGTTCTTC. V is TRBV4-3 and J is TRBJ2-1, with TRBD2 matching 12 bases. The CDR3 is 19 amino acids. V trimming: 0 bases; J trimming: 10 bases; junction bases outside the gene matches: 16. The germline gives CDR1 LGHNA, CDR2 YSLEER.

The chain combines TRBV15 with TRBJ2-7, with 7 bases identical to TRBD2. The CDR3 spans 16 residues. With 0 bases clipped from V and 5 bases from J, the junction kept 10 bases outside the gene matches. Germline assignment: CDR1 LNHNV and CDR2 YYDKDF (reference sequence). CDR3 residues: CATSRDPGTIGHEQYF. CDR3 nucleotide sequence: TGTGCCACCAGCAGAGATCCCGGGACTATCGGCCACGAGCAGTACTTC.